This T cell receptor beta chain appears in the sequencing data of a study of vaccination and CD4 T cells after COVID-19. Study-level information: The authors used overlapping spike peptides from SARS-CoV-2, HCoV-NL63, HCoV-OC43 and HCoV-229E to stimulate cells.

Oncomine TCR Beta short-read sequencing was applied to DNA from cultured CD4+ T cells. TCRdb passed the PCR reads through MiXCR, listing each CDR3 protein once. The sample has over 7,500 distinct CDR3 sequences, about 50% seen once. A few counts support this clonotype. Antigen: not known. Study-level findings and limits: Convalescent patients saw a median around 86% of their reactive clones show up only after vaccination. Convalescent patients' vaccine-specific clones were spike mono-reactive in 304 of 307 cases.

The CDR3 has 15 residues. Trimming took off 4 bases at V and 3 bases at J, with 14 bases between the two ends. CDR1 and CDR2 from the germline V gene are MNHEY and SVGEGT. Treatment denoted: approximately 9-day PBMC culture with coronavirus spike peptide pools or control peptides (ViraFEST assay). The unexposed donor gave CD4+ T cells before the COVID-19 pandemic (2011-2018). On days 3 and 7, half the medium was swapped for fresh IL-2-containing medium. The receptor was isolated from a human donor in good health. The material sequenced was CD4+ T cells from blood, cultured in vitro. This chain links TRBV6-2 or TRBV6-3 with TRBJ2-3, with D hard to call. CDR3 loop: CASSFLIQGTDTQYF. The CDR3 nucleotides read TGTGCCAGCAGTTTTTTGATCCAAGGGACAGATACGCAGTATTTT.